A selection of T cell receptor beta chains follows, all from one sample in a study of T cells in Graves' hyperthyroidism and ophthalmopathy. TCRdb re-analysed the multiplex PCR reads in MiXCR, keeping a single row per CDR3 protein. This table holds some 770,000 distinct CDR3 sequences, 15% to 20% found once. The sample consisted of blood. These TCRs come from a young man with Graves' hyperthyroidism. The CDR3 runs from the conserved cysteine through the conserved F or W. The D gene is left open where the match is weak. Expanded clones get a size class; other rows say once, few or many, or leave the size out.

TGTGCCAGCAGTTTAGTGCGGGAGGGAGCCACAGATACGCAGTATTTT CASSLVREGATDTQYF TRBD2 TRBJ2-3 TRBV28 few
TGTGCCTGGAGTACGGGGGACAAAAACATTCAGTACTTC CAWSTGDKNIQYF NA TRBJ2-4 TRBV30 many
TGTGCTAGTGGGGATGACAGGGGAGAGACCCAGTACTTC CASGDDRGETQYF TRBD1 TRBJ2-5 TRBV12-5 many
TGTGCCAGCAGCCAGAGGGGGACAGGCAGAAATGAGCAGTTCTTC CASSQRGTGRNEQFF TRBD1 TRBJ2-1 TRBV14 few
TGTGCCAGCAGCTTAGCAAGATGGCTAGCGGGAGTCGAGCAGTACTTC CASSLARWLAGVEQYF TRBD2 TRBJ2-7 TRBV11-2 many
TGTGCCAGCAGCGCGACTGCCACGTACTGGGCCAATGAGCAGTTCTTC CASSATATYWANEQFF NA TRBJ2-1 TRBV9 NA
TGCGCCAGCGCAATGAACGACCCGGCAGGCTACAATGAGCAGTTCTTC CASAMNDPAGYNEQFF NA TRBJ2-1 TRBV10-1 few
TGTGCCAGCAGCCCGACAGGGGTTTACGATGGCTACACCTTC CASSPTGVYDGYTF TRBD1 TRBJ1-2 TRBV7-8 few
TGCAGTGCTCCCCGGTCGGGAGGGAACACCGGGGAGCTGTTTTTT CSAPRSGGNTGELFF TRBD2 TRBJ2-2 TRBV20-1 NA
TGTGCCAGCAGCTTGGAGTTTGGGTACACAGATACGCAGTATTTT CASSLEFGYTDTQYF NA TRBJ2-3 TRBV5-8 NA
TGTGCCAGCAGTCCTACCTCAGGGGGCTCTGGAAACACCATATATTTT CASSPTSGGSGNTIYF TRBD1 TRBJ1-3 TRBV12-3/TRBV12-4 NA
TGTGCCAGCAGCGACCCCGGGGGCTCTGAAGCTTTCTTT CASSDPGGSEAFF NA TRBJ1-1 TRBV5-4 NA
TGTGCCAGCAGTTTAACCCGGGAGGGTCCCACTGAAGCTTTCTTT CASSLTREGPTEAFF NA TRBJ1-1 TRBV28 many
TGTGCCACCAGCAGCGACAGGGGCATGAACACTGAAGCTTTCTTT CATSSDRGMNTEAFF TRBD1 TRBJ1-1 TRBV15 NA
TGCAGTGCTAGAAACCCTTTTAGCGGGAGCTCCTACGAGCAGTACTTC CSARNPFSGSSYEQYF TRBD2 TRBJ2-7 TRBV20-1 many
TGTGCCTGGAGCCAAAGGGACTCTCGTACCACTGAAGCTTTCTTT CAWSQRDSRTTEAFF NA TRBJ1-1 TRBV30 few
TGTGCCAGCAGCCGAGGGGGCGGCTATGGCTACACCTTC CASSRGGGYGYTF TRBD1 TRBJ1-2 TRBV28 many
TGTGCCAGCAGTTTATCAGGAGGGGTCTTCTACGAGCAGTACTTC CASSLSGGVFYEQYF NA TRBJ2-7 TRBV27 NA
TGTGGGGGTAACTCTGGGGCCAACGTCCTGACTTTC CGGNSGANVLTF NA TRBJ2-6 TRBV30 NA
TGCAGTGCTCTAGCGGGAGGGGCCTACAATGAGCAGTTCTTC CSALAGGAYNEQFF TRBD2 TRBJ2-1 TRBV20-1 many
TGTGCCAGCAGGGCGGACGAGGGCTCCTACGAGCAGTACTTC CASRADEGSYEQYF NA TRBJ2-7 TRBV28 NA
TGTGCCAGCTCACCACCTGATATCACAGATACGCAGTATTTT CASSPPDITDTQYF NA TRBJ2-3 TRBV18 many
TGTGCCAGCAGCTTAAGGACTAGCGGGTCTTCCTACGAGCAGTACTTC CASSLRTSGSSYEQYF TRBD2 TRBJ2-7 TRBV7-6 many
TGTGCCAGCAGTGAACTACTAGCGGGGAACTACAATGAGCAGTTCTTC CASSELLAGNYNEQFF TRBD2 TRBJ2-1 TRBV2 many
TGTGCCAGCAGTTCAGGACAGAACACGGCTTTCTTT CASSSGQNTAFF NA TRBJ1-1 TRBV6-1 many
TGCAGCGTTGAGCCCGGGTTCAACACTGAAGCTTTCTTT CSVEPGFNTEAFF NA TRBJ1-1 TRBV29-1 few
TGTGCCAGCAGTCCGGCGGGACTAGCCTACGAGCAGTACTTC CASSPAGLAYEQYF TRBD2 TRBJ2-7 TRBV12-3/TRBV12-4 many
TGTGCCAGCAGGCGTAGGGGACAGGGACCACATACGCAGTATTTT CASRRRGQGPHTQYF TRBD1 TRBJ2-3 TRBV12-3/TRBV12-4 many
TGTGCCACCAGCGACCTTAACACTGAAGCTTTCTTT CATSDLNTEAFF NA TRBJ1-1 TRBV15 NA
TGTGCCTGCAAGCGGGACTCCTACAATGAGCAGTTCTTC CACKRDSYNEQFF TRBD2 TRBJ2-1 TRBV30 many
TGTGCCAGCAGTGCCCTCCGCGATCAGCCCCAGCATTTT CASSALRDQPQHF NA TRBJ1-5 TRBV2 NA
TGTGCCAGTAAAACTAGCGGGAGTAGGGATACGCAGTATTTT CASKTSGSRDTQYF TRBD2 TRBJ2-3 TRBV19 NA
TGTGCCAGCAGTTACAAAGGGGTCAGCACAGATACGCAGTATTTT CASSYKGVSTDTQYF NA TRBJ2-3 TRBV6-5 many
TGCGCCAGCAGCCCCCGGGGGGAAGATACGCAGTATTTT CASSPRGEDTQYF TRBD2 TRBJ2-3 TRBV5-1 many
TGCGCCAGCTGTCATCTCAGGGGACTGAGTAACGAGCAGTACTTC CASCHLRGLSNEQYF NA TRBJ2-7 TRBV10-1 NA
TGTGCCAGCAGAGCACTAGCGGGAGGGCCGAATGAGCAGTTCTTC CASRALAGGPNEQFF TRBD2 TRBJ2-1 TRBV6-2/TRBV6-3 many
TGCGCCAGCAGCTTGGTTCTAGCGGGCGCAAAAAATGAGCAGTTCTTC CASSLVLAGAKNEQFF TRBD2 TRBJ2-1 TRBV5-1 many
TGTGCCAGCAGCTTAACCGTGAAGGACTCAGAGCAGTTCTTC CASSLTVKDSEQFF NA TRBJ2-1 TRBV7-3 few
TGCAGTGCCCCGCCCGGAGGGGGCACAGATACGCAGTATTTT CSAPPGGGTDTQYF NA TRBJ2-3 TRBV20-1 NA
TGTGCCAGCTCACCTTCGACAGAGCAGTTCTTC CASSPSTEQFF NA TRBJ2-1 TRBV18 many
TGCAGTGCAAGATGGGCGGGAGAAGGGACCGGGGAGCTGTTTTTT CSARWAGEGTGELFF TRBD2 TRBJ2-2 TRBV20-1 few
TGCAGTGCTAGGGCGGGAGGTAGCTCCTACGAGCAGTACTTC CSARAGGSSYEQYF TRBD2 TRBJ2-7 TRBV20-1 few
TGTGCCAGCTCAATCCCCGGGACTTTACCTTTGGTGGGTTCCCACAATGAGCAGTTCTTC CASSIPGTLPLVGSHNEQFF NA TRBJ2-1 TRBV18 few
TGTGCCAGCCGTATTAGAGAGACCCAGTACTTC CASRIRETQYF NA TRBJ2-5 TRBV6-1 many
TGTGCCAGCAATTTGGACAGGGGTCGGTCAGGGGGCTATGGCTACACCTTC CASNLDRGRSGGYGYTF TRBD1 TRBJ1-2 TRBV6-1 many
TGTGCCAGCAGCCAAGTTGGGGGCGAGCAGTACTTC CASSQVGGEQYF NA TRBJ2-7 TRBV3-1 few